This T cell receptor beta chain originates from a study of T cells in Graves' hyperthyroidism and ophthalmopathy. The CDR3 runs to 14 residues. CDR1 is ENHRY and CDR2 is SYGVKD in the germline V gene. V lost 2 bases to trimming and J lost 4 bases; unmatched junction nucleotides: 3. There were TCR beta CDR3 regions amplified from RNA transcripts. Using the HTBI primer set, a first-round RT-PCR was run on the TCR CDR3. TCRdb re-derived calls from the multiplex PCR reads in MiXCR, one entry per CDR3 protein. This table has roughly 560,000 distinct CDR3 sequences, under 15% appearing once. Comments on this clonotype: Since no conserved phenylalanine or tryptophan closes the CDR3, a read error is the likely cause.

The rearrangement links TRBV10-3 to TRBJ1-2, with 8 bases lining up with TRBD1. The sequence derives from a middle-aged woman with Graves' ophthalmopathy. Sequencing was done on a sample of blood. The CDR3 loop reads CAISEGQGAYGYTL. Written as DNA, the CDR3 is TGTGCCATCAGTGAGGGACAGGGAGCCTATGGCTACACCCTC.